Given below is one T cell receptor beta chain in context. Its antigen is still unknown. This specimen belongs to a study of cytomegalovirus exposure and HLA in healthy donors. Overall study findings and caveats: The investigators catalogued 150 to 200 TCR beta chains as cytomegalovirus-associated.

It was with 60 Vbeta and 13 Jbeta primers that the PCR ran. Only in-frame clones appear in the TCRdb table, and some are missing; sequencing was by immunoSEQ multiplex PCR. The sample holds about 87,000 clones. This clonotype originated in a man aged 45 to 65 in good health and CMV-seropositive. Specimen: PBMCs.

The CDR3 protein is CATGWRAPDTQYF. As DNA, the CDR3 is TGTGCCACCGGCTGGAGGGCCCCAGATACGCAGTATTTT. The rearrangement uses TRBV15 and TRBJ2-3; the D gene is possibly TRBD2 (6 bases). The CDR3 has 13 residues. CDR1 is LNHNV and CDR2 is YYDKDF in the germline V gene (reference sequence). Between the trimmed V and J ends, which lost 8 bases and 4 bases, there was a span of 13 bases. Complete variable domain (other parts from reference TRBV15 and TRBJ2-3): DAMVIQNPRYQVTQFGKPVTLSCSQTLNHNVMYWYQQKSSQAPKLLFHYYDKDFNNEADTPDNFQSRRPNTSFCFLDIRSPGLGDTAMYLCATGWRAPDTQYFGPGTRLTVL.